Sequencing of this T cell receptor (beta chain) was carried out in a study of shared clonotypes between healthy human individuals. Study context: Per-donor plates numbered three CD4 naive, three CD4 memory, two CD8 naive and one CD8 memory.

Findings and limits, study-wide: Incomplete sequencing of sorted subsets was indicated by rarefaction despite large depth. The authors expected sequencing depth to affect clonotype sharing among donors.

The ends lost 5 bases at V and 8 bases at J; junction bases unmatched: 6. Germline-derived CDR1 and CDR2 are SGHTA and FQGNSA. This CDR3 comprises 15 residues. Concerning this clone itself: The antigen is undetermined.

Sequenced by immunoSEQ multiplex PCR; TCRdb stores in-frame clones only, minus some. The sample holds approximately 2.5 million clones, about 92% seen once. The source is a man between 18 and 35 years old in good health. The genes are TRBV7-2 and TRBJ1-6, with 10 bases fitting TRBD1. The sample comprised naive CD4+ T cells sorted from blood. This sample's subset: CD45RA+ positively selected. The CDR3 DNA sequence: TGTGCCAGCAGCCCACGGGACAGGGGTTATTCACCCCTCCACTTT. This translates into CASSPRDRGYSPLHF.